Here is one T cell receptor beta chain with its context. Profiling relied on immunoSEQ multiplex PCR, and the TCRdb table lists in-frame clones only, not all of them. The repertoire consists of about 180,000 clones, with around 94% occurring once and the leading ten covering 1.1% to 1.5%. This specimen comes from a study of control samples from healthy donors and cancer patients. The CDR3 runs to 17 residues. Deletions cut 2 bases from V and 0 bases from J, with 15 bases between. Germline CDR1 SGDLS, CDR2 YYNGEE. The receptor was isolated from a young woman in good health. The sequencing sample was made of blood. This rearrangement joins TRBV9 to TRBJ1-3; D perhaps matches TRBD1 (5 bases). CDR3 in DNA: TGTGCCAGCAGCGTCCTGACAGCAACCTCCTCTGGAAACACCATATATTTT. This translates into CASSVLTATSSGNTIYF.